This TCR beta chain was captured in a study of T cells after posttransplantation cyclophosphamide. This clone was observed many times. The target antigen is unknown. The junction shows a germline mismatch at one end, possibly a read error. Study-level results: Donor-recipient repertoire similarity was low at 1-2 months, rising over year one. After PTCy, TRB diversity resembled that of CNI/methotrexate controls. TRB overlap between skin or GI tissue T cells and blood was limited.

The germline V gene has CDR1 SGDLS and CDR2 YYNGEE. This CDR3 is 14 amino acids long. A marrow graft followed busulfan-fludarabine conditioning, with cyclophosphamide on days +3 and +4. The method was immunoSEQ multiplex PCR; TCRdb's version includes in-frame clones alone and lacks a portion of them. Listed for the sample are 15,000 to 20,000 clones, none seen a single time. The sequence derives from a female patient in her thirties or forties who received an allogeneic stem cell transplant from a related donor, was CMV-positive, and had no GVHD. Among the T cells, some may be from the graft donor. The V gene is TRBV9, the J gene TRBJ2-5, with 8 bases fitting TRBD2. Sequenced material: PBMCs, taken after allogeneic stem cell transplant with posttransplant cyclophosphamide. The CDR3 loop is CASSPTGGQATQYF. CDR3 bases: TGTGCCAGCAGTCCGACGGGAGGGCAAGCGACCCAGTACTTC.